Here is one T cell receptor (beta chain) with its context. Sequencing was performed with immunoSEQ multiplex PCR; in TCRdb, only in-frame clones are kept and a portion is missing. Among under 300,000 clones listed, approximately 90% were seen once. The data belong to a study of blood T cell repertoires in COVID-19. The CDR3 loop spans 14 amino acids. Germline CDR1 reads SNHLY; CDR2 reads FYNNEI. Trimming cost V 6 bases and J 1 base, with 12 bases left between them. The receptor was derived from a woman between 55 and 75 years old in a cohort exposed to, infected with or recovered from COVID-19 (not recorded which). Sequenced sample: PBMCs or T cells enriched from blood (not recorded which). V is TRBV2 and J is TRBJ1-1; D gene unclear. The CDR3 nucleotides are TGTGCCAGCAGCGAGGGAGGTCGGAACACTGAAGCTTTCTTT. It yields the protein CASSEGGRNTEAFF. Drawing the rest from reference TRBV2 and TRBJ1-1, the complete variable domain is EPEVTQTPSHQVTQMGQEVILRCVPISNHLYFYWYRQILGQKVEFLVSFYNNEISEKSEIFDDQFSVERPDGSNFTLKIRSTKLEDSAMYFCASSEGGRNTEAFFGQGTRLTVV.